The 11 T cell receptor beta chains in this list originate from one sample, sequenced in a study of blood T cell repertoires in COVID-19. The table came from immunoSEQ multiplex PCR; TCRdb's copy has only in-frame clones and leaves some out. This sample yields fewer than 250,000 clones, of which approximately 80% are seen a single time; around 6.9% belongs to the top ten. The sequencing sample was made of peripheral blood. These receptors came from a man aged 55-75 years with acute or convalescent COVID-19.

By proportion, this clone is large. This rearrangement joins TRBV12-5 to TRBJ1-5, with D perhaps matching TRBD1 (6 bases). The CDR3 runs to 15 residues. The germline CDR1 and CDR2 sequences are LGHNT and FRNRAP. The V end was cut by 4 bases, the J end by 5 bases, with 15 bases between. The DNA of the CDR3 is TGTGCTAGTGGTTCGGATGGCGCAGGGGATCAGCCCCAGCATTTT. As protein: CASGSDGAGDQPQHF.

Only one count was recorded for this clone. The chain uses TRBV4-3 and TRBJ1-5; D not certain. CDR3 length: 16 amino acids. V lost 0 bases and J lost 6, with 15 bases in between. Germline V gene data show CDR1 as LGHNA and CDR2 as YSLEER. CDR3 protein: CASSQDNRVAGQPQHF. The CDR3 DNA reads TGCGCCAGCAGCCAAGATAATCGGGTAGCGGGTCAGCCCCAGCATTTT.

This clone was counted once. CDR3 coding DNA: TGTGCCAGTAGTCCTGGACAGGGGGCTAAAAACATTCAGTACTTC. Its protein product is CASSPGQGAKNIQYF. This chain links TRBV19 with TRBJ2-4; TRBD1 agrees at 11 bases. CDR3 length: 15 residues. Germline CDR1 is LNHDA and CDR2 is SQIVND (reference sequence). V shed 5 bases and J 4 bases; nucleotides not matched to a gene: 4.

The gene calls are TRBV11-2 and TRBJ2-7, with D perhaps matching TRBD2 (7 bases). Germline V gives CDR1 SGHAT, CDR2 FQNNGV. Trimming stripped 6 bases from V and 1 base from J, with 19 bases between. CDR3 length equals 16 residues. CDR3 nucleotide sequence: TGTGCCAGCAGTCCGATTGGGGGGGGGCCTTCCTACGAGCAGTACTTC. Its translation is CASSPIGGGPSYEQYF.

This rearrangement joins TRBV7-2 to TRBJ1-1, with D hard to call. Germline V gene lookup returns CDR1 SGHTA and CDR2 FQGNSA. The V end was cut by 2 bases, the J end by 1 base, with 11 bases between. The CDR3 loop spans 15 amino acids. The CDR3, as DNA: TGTGCCAGCAGCTTAAAGCGCAGCCCGAACACTGAAGCTTTCTTT. This gives the protein CASSLKRSPNTEAFF.

This clone was observed a single time. This rearrangement joins TRBV7-9 to TRBJ2-2, with TRBD2 matching over 8 bases. This CDR3 is 17 amino acids long. Germline-derived CDR1 and CDR2 are SEHNR and FQNEAQ (reference sequence). J was trimmed by 1 base and V by 2 bases; bases with no gene match: 6. The CDR3 DNA follows: TGTGCCAGCAGCTTATCGTTCACTAGCGGGAACACCGGGGAGCTGTTTTTT. This translates into CASSLSFTSGNTGELFF.

The chain uses TRBV4-3 and TRBJ1-6; D is perhaps TRBD1 (6 bases). Germline CDR1 and CDR2: LGHNA and YSLEER. V gave up 0 bases and J gave up 0 bases, with 9 bases separating them. The length of the CDR3 is 17 residues. Here the CDR3 DNA reads TGCGCCAGCAGCCAAGATACAGGGATCTCCTATAATTCACCCCTCCACTTT. Protein product: CASSQDTGISYNSPLHF.

The rearrangement joins TRBV5-6 to TRBJ1-1; D possibly corresponds to TRBD1 (6 bases). Germline CDR1 SGHDT, CDR2 YYEEEE. The V gene lost 3 bases and the J gene lost 4 bases, with 13 bases spanning the gap. The CDR3 extends over 14 amino acids. The CDR3 loop reads CASSWQGYSTEAFF. DNA of the CDR3: TGTGCCAGCAGCTGGCAGGGGTATAGCACTGAAGCTTTCTTT.

The rearrangement joins TRBV28 to TRBJ1-1; D gene unclear. Per germline, CDR1 MDHEN and CDR2 SYDVKM. CDR3 length: 11 amino acids. The V and J ends lost 6 bases and 3 bases respectively, with 5 bases between them. CDR3 in amino acids: CASRQDTEAFF. The CDR3 nucleotides are TGTGCCAGCAGACAAGACACTGAAGCTTTCTTT.

The chain joins TRBV3-1 (or the pseudogene TRBV3-2) to TRBJ1-6; D is possibly TRBD1 (6 bases). The CDR3 totals 14 residues. V lost 2 bases and J lost 8, with 10 bases in between. Germline CDR1 is LGHDT and CDR2 is YNNKEL (reference sequence). The CDR3 nucleotides are TGTGCCAGCAGCCAATACAGGGCTGATTCACCCCTCCACTTT. It is translated as CASSQYRADSPLHF.

The chain is built from TRBV18 and TRBJ2-1; TRBD2 agrees at 7 bases. Germline V gene sequence: CDR1 KGHSH, CDR2 LQKENI. V dropped 2 bases and J dropped 5; count of bases not matched to a gene: 6. The CDR3 runs 15 residues. CDR3 loop: CASSPFQAGNNEQFF. CDR3 DNA sequence: TGTGCCAGCTCACCATTTCAAGCGGGAAACAATGAGCAGTTCTTC. The entire variable domain, with the rest obtained from reference TRBV18 and TRBJ2-1, is as follows: NAGVMQNPRHLVRRRGQEARLRCSPMKGHSHVYWYRQLPEEGLKFMVYLQKENIIDESGMPKERFSAEFPKEGPSILRIQQVVRGDSAAYFCASSPFQAGNNEQFFGPGTRLTVL.